This T cell receptor (beta chain) stems from a study of T cell clusters in autoimmune cytopenias. The germline V gene encodes CDR1 SGHVS and CDR2 FNYEAQ. This CDR3 spans 15 amino acids. One tube held mixed TRB-A and TRB-B primer pools for touch-down PCR. TCRdb re-called the multiplex PCR reads and shows each CDR3 protein once, DNA omitted. The table for this sample gives about 2,000 distinct CDR3 sequences. Findings and limits, study-wide: Active autoimmune hepatitis patients had around 3-fold fewer exclusive TRB clusters than healthy donors. TRB repertoire shifts in secondary cytopenia and chronic lymphocytic leukemia mostly reflected lymphoma, not autoimmunity.

According to its frequency, this clonotype is medium-sized. What it recognizes is unknown. TRB amplification used roughly 250 ng of peripheral blood genomic DNA. The chain is built from TRBV7-6 and TRBJ2-5; without DNA, the TCRdb call of TRBD2 cannot be checked. Material for sequencing was peripheral blood. The receptor was isolated from a human donor with an autoimmune cytopenia or autoimmune hepatitis (not recorded which). The CDR3 sequence: CASSARLAGVETQYF.